This T cell receptor beta chain was sequenced during a study of breast tumors, draining lymph nodes, adjacent tissues. General observations from the study: Luminal-like breast cancer showed significantly greater tumor-nontumor repertoire similarity than basal-like breast cancer did. That most tumor T cells come from lymph nodes remained unproven. Data fit most tumor T cells coming from lymph node, expanding in tumor. Tumors had less TCR diversity than lymph nodes, more than nontumor tissue.

The lymph nodes were axillary draining lymph nodes from breast cancer patients. TCRdb re-called the multiplex PCR reads through MiXCR, storing one row per CDR3 protein. The sample lists some 150,000 distinct CDR3 sequences, 33% occurring once. This clonotype was seen a few times. What it binds is unknown. This TCR was sampled from a female donor with breast cancer. Some clones in this sample may be carry-over from other donors' samples. The sample consisted of axillary lymph node tissue.

The CDR3 DNA reads as TGTGCCAGCAGTTCTCAGACTTGGATAGCCTACGAGCAGTACTTC. Amino acid sequence: CASSSQTWIAYEQYF. The V call is TRBV28, the J call TRBJ2-7; D not certain. CDR3 length: 15 residues. The V gene lost 4 bases and the J gene lost 2 bases, with 15 bases spanning the gap. The germline V gene encodes CDR1 MDHEN and CDR2 SYDVKM.